This T cell receptor (beta chain) was documented in a study of blood T cell repertoires in COVID-19. Germline CDR1 and CDR2: SGHDT and YYEEEE. The V end was cut by 0 bases, the J end by 7 bases, with 5 bases between. This CDR3 has 11 amino acids. Original processing methods: Reference gene primer amplification gave estimated nucleated cell counts. Sequencing was performed with immunoSEQ multiplex PCR; in TCRdb, only in-frame clones are kept and a portion is missing. That table furnishes V, J and clone size, whereas the DNA furnished D and trimming. This sample carries over 60,000 clones, 85% to 90% of them seen once, and the ten largest clones take approximately 5.8%.

The sequenced sample was peripheral blood. The sequence came from a middle-aged man with acute or convalescent COVID-19. The chain joins TRBV5-6 to TRBJ2-7; D unresolved. CDR3 loop: CASSLAREQYF. The DNA of the CDR3 is TGTGCCAGCAGCTTGGCGCGGGAGCAGTACTTC. Full variable domain (missing parts from reference TRBV5-6 and TRBJ2-7): DAGVTQSPTHLIKTRGQQVTLRCSPKSGHDTVSWYQQALGQGPQFIFQYYEEEERQRGNFPDRFSGHQFPNYSSELNVNALLLGDSALYLCASSLAREQYFGPGTRLTVT.